The rows below give T cell receptor beta chains drawn from one sample of a study of blood T cell repertoires in COVID-19. Measured with immunoSEQ multiplex PCR; TCRdb has only the in-frame clones, and not every one. The repertoire holds 130,000 or so clones, with around nine tenths as singletons. Source material: peripheral blood. These receptors were taken from a man in his fifties or sixties with active or convalescent COVID-19. Each CDR3 is given with its conserved first and last residue. D genes are given only for firm matches. The size field is filled for only some rows; it gives once, few, many or a size class.

j_call,v_call,d_call,clone_size,cdr3_aa,cdr3_nt
TRBJ1-2,TRBV2,.,.,CASSDRFLFF,TGTGCCAGCAGTGACAGGTTCCTCTTCTTC
TRBJ2-7,TRBV19,.,.,CASSKSGTVGLADTYEQYF,TGTGCCAGTAGTAAGTCGGGGACAGTTGGACTAGCTGATACCTACGAGCAGTACTTC
TRBJ1-2,TRBV28,TRBD1,.,CASSSSGGGNYGYTF,TGTGCCAGCAGTTCCTCAGGGGGCGGAAACTATGGCTACACCTTC
TRBJ1-2,TRBV3-1/TRBV3-2,.,.,CASSGDWGDLHGYTF,TGTGCCAGCAGCGGTGATTGGGGAGACCTCCATGGCTACACCTTC
TRBJ2-2,TRBV6-2/TRBV6-3,TRBD1,.,CASSQGPGTGIDTGELFF,TGTGCCAGCAGCCAGGGTCCCGGGACAGGGATTGACACCGGGGAGCTGTTTTTT
TRBJ2-5,TRBV5-4,.,.,CASSSWGLSIFQETQYF,TGTGCCAGCAGCTCATGGGGGCTATCTATATTCCAAGAGACCCAGTACTTC
TRBJ1-5,TRBV6-6,TRBD1,.,CASSYSRDRELQPQHF,TGTGCCAGCAGTTACTCGAGGGACAGGGAGCTTCAGCCCCAGCATTTT
TRBJ2-1,TRBV18,.,.,CASSPPGEPIGFF,TGTGCCAGCTCACCACCGGGAGAGCCGATTGGGTTCTTC
TRBJ1-6,TRBV9,TRBD1,.,CASSKTGVNSPLHF,TGTGCCAGCAGCAAAACAGGGGTGAATTCACCCCTCCACTTT
TRBJ2-7,TRBV18,.,.,CASSQDQGTYEQYF,TGTGCCAGCTCACAGGATCAGGGAACCTACGAGCAGTACTTC
TRBJ2-5,TRBV7-2,.,.,CASSPNKYQETQYF,TGTGCCAGCAGCCCAAACAAATACCAAGAGACCCAGTACTTC
TRBJ2-5,TRBV10-3,TRBD1,.,CAISGEGTGSGETQYF,TGTGCCATCAGTGGAGAAGGGACAGGGTCGGGGGAGACCCAGTACTTC
TRBJ1-1,TRBV5-1,.,.,CASSYGTSRDTEAFF,TGCGCCAGCAGCTACGGGACTAGCAGGGACACTGAAGCTTTCTTT
TRBJ2-3,TRBV29-1,.,.,CSVDPETTDTQYF,TGCAGCGTTGATCCGGAGACCACAGATACGCAGTATTTT
TRBJ1-5,TRBV19,.,few,CASSIQGSNQPQHF,TGTGCCAGTAGTATACAGGGTAGCAATCAGCCCCAGCATTTT
TRBJ2-1,TRBV10-1,.,.,CASSEPKEGRVQFSPMFF,TGCGCCAGCAGTGAGCCTAAGGAGGGCAGGGTCCAATTTTCACCAATGTTCTTC
TRBJ2-5,TRBV5-4,.,.,CASSLGLNQETQYF,TGTGCCAGCAGCTTGGGACTAAATCAAGAGACCCAGTACTTC
TRBJ1-4,TRBV6-1,.,once,CASSERDNGIRGKLFF,TGTGCCAGCAGTGAACGGGACAACGGCATTCGGGGAAAACTGTTTTTT
TRBJ2-7,TRBV29-1,.,.,CSVERRLKSSYEQYF,TGCAGCGTTGAAAGGCGACTTAAGAGCTCCTACGAGCAGTACTTC
TRBJ2-7,TRBV27,TRBD1,.,CASRDRGYEQYF,TGTGCCAGCAGGGACAGGGGCTACGAGCAGTACTTC
TRBJ2-7,TRBV20-1,.,once,CSAIDSLTPGEQYF,TGCAGTGCTATTGATAGTCTAACCCCGGGCGAGCAGTACTTC
TRBJ2-7,TRBV12-3/TRBV12-4,.,.,CASTLQGKGEQYF,TGTGCCAGCACCCTTCAGGGTAAGGGGGAGCAGTACTTC
TRBJ2-7,TRBV6-1,.,.,CASSSSGTSYEQYF,.
TRBJ2-5,TRBV5-1,TRBD2,.,CASSSGDRLAGGETQYF,TGCGCCAGCAGCTCGGGAGATAGACTAGCGGGTGGGGAGACCCAGTACTTC
TRBJ1-1,TRBV6-5,.,once,CASRRTETNTEAFF,TGTGCCAGCAGGAGGACAGAGACCAACACTGAAGCTTTCTTT
TRBJ2-5,TRBV4-3,.,.,CASSQDLGKETQYF,TGCGCCAGCAGCCAAGATCTGGGCAAAGAGACCCAGTACTTC
TRBJ2-7,TRBV20-1,TRBD2,.,CSAGLAYEQYF,TGCAGTGCTGGACTAGCCTACGAGCAGTACTTC